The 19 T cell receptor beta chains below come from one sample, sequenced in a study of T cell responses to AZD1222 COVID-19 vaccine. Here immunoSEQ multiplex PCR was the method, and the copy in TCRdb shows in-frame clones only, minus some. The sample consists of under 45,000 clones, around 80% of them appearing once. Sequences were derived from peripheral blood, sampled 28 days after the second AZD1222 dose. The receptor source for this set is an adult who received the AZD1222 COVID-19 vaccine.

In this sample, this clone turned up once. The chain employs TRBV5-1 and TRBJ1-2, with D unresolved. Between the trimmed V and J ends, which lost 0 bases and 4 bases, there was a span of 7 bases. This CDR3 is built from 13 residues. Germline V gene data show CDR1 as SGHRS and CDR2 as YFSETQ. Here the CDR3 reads CASSLAESYGYTF. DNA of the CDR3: TGCGCCAGCAGCTTGGCTGAGAGCTATGGCTACACCTTC.

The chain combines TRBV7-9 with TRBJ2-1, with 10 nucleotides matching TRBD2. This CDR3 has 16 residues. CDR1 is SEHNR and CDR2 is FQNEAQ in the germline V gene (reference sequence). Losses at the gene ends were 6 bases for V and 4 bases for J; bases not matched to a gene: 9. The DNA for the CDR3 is TGTGCCAGCAGGGGGCCTGCACTAGCGGGGTACAATGAGCAGTTCTTC. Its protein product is CASRGPALAGYNEQFF. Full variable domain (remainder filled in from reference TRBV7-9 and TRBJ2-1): DTGVSQNPRHKITKRGQNVTFRCDPISEHNRLYWYRQTLGQGPEFLTYFQNEAQLEKSRLLSDRFSAERPKGSFSTLEIQRTEQGDSAMYLCASRGPALAGYNEQFFGPGTRLTVL.

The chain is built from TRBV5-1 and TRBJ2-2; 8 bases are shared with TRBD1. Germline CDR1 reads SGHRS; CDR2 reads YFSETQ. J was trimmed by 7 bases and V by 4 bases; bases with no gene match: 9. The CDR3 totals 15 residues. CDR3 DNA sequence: TGCGCCAGCAGCAGGGCGGACAGGGATGGCGGGGAGCTGTTTTTT. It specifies CASSRADRDGGELFF.

The CDR3 reads CASILRGGDTANTGELFF. CDR3 nucleotide sequence: TGCGCCAGCATCCTAAGGGGGGGAGATACCGCGAACACCGGGGAGCTGTTTTTT. The rearrangement joins TRBV5-1 to TRBJ2-2; possibly TRBD2 for D (7 bases). The ends were cut back, 6 bases at V and 0 bases at J, with 21 bases in the middle. This CDR3 is built from 18 residues. Germline CDR1 is SGHRS and CDR2 is YFSETQ. Drawing the rest from reference TRBV5-1 and TRBJ2-2, the complete variable domain is KAGVTQTPRYLIKTRGQQVTLSCSPISGHRSVSWYQQTPGQGLQFLFEYFSETQRNKGNFPGRFSGRQFSNSRSEMNVSTLELGDSALYLCASILRGGDTANTGELFFGEGSRLTVL.

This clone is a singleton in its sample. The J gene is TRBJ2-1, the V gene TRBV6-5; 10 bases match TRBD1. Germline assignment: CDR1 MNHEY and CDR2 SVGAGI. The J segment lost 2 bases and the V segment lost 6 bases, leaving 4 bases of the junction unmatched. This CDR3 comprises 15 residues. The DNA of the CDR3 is TGTGCCAGCAGGGACAGGGGGGGGACCTACAATGAGCAGTTCTTC. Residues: CASRDRGGTYNEQFF.

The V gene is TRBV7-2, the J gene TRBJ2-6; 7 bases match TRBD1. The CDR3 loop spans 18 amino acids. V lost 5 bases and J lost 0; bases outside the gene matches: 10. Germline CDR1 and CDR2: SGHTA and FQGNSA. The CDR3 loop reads CASSPTGTAFSGANVLTF. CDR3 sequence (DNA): TGTGCCAGCAGCCCTACCGGGACAGCCTTCTCTGGGGCCAACGTCCTGACTTTC.

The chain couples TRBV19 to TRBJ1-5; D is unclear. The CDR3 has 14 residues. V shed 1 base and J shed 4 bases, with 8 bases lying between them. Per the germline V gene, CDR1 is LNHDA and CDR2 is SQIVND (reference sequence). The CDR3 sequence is CASSIVSVNQPQHF. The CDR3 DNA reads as TGTGCCAGTAGTATAGTGTCAGTTAATCAGCCCCAGCATTTT.

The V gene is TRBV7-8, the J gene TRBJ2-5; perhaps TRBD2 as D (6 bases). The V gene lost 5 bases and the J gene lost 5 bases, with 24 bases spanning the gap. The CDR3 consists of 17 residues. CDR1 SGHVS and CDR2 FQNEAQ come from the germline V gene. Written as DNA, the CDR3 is TGTGCCAGCAGCCAAAGAGGCGTGGGGGGTTGGTCGGAGACCCAGTACTTC. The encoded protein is CASSQRGVGGWSETQYF.

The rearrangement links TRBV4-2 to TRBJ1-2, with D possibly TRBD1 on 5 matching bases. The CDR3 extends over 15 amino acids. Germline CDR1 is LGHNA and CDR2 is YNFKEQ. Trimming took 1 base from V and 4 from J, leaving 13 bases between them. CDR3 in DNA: TGTGCCAGCAGCCAAGCACGCAGGGAGAGCTATGGCTACACCTTC. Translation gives CASSQARRESYGYTF.

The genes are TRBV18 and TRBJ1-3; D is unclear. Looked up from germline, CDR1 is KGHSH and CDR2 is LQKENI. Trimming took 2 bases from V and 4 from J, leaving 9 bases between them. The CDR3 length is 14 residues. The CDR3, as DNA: TGTGCCAGCTCACCAGGCAGCTCGGGAAACACCATATATTTT. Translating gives CASSPGSSGNTIYF.

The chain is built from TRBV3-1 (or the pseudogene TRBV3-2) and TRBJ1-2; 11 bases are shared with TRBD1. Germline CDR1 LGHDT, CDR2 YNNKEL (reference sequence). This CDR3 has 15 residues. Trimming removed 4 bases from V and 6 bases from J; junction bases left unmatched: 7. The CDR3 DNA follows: TGTGCCAGCAGCCGTAGGACAGGGGGCGCCGATGGCTACACCTTC. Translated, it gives CASSRRTGGADGYTF.

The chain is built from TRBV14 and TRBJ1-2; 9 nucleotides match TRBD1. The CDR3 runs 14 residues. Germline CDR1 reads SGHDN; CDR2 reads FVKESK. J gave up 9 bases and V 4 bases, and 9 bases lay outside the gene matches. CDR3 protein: CASSPGQGVISYTF. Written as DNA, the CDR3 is TGTGCCAGCAGCCCGGGACAGGGTGTAATTAGCTACACCTTC.

The CDR3 DNA reads TGTGCCAGCACCCCGACAGGCTCTTCCTACGAGCAGTACTTC. It yields the protein CASTPTGSSYEQYF. The V and J genes are TRBV6-6 and TRBJ2-7; maybe TRBD1 (6 bases). Per germline, CDR1 MNHNY and CDR2 SVGAGI (reference sequence). With 7 bases removed from V and 1 base from J, the gap between germline ends came to 14 bases. This CDR3 region has 14 residues.

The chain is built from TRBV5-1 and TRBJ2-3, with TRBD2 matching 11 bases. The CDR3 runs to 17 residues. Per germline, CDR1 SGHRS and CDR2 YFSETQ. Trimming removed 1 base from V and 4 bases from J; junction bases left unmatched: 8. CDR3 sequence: CASSLLLAGVGPDTQYF. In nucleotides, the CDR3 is TGCGCCAGCAGCTTGTTACTAGCGGGGGTCGGGCCAGATACGCAGTATTTT.

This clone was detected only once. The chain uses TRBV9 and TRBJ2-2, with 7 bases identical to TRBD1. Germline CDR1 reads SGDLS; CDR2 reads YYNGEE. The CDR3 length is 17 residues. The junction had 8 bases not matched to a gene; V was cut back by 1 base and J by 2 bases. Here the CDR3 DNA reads TGTGCCAGCAGCGTATCCGTAGGGACAGCCAACACCGGGGAGCTGTTTTTT. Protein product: CASSVSVGTANTGELFF.

CDR3 nucleotides: TGTGCCTGGAGTGTTATGCGGGGTTACAATGAGCAGTTCTTC. This translates into CAWSVMRGYNEQFF. V gene TRBV30 combines with J gene TRBJ2-1; a weak D match, TRBD2 (6 bases). This CDR3 is 14 amino acids long. Per germline, CDR1 GTSNPN and CDR2 SVGIG (reference sequence). Trimming took 0 bases from V and 4 from J, leaving 10 bases between them.

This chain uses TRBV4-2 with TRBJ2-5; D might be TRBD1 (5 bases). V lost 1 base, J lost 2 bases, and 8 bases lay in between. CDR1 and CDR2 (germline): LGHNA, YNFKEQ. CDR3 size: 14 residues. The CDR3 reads CASSQGTNQETQYF. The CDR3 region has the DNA TGTGCCAGCAGCCAAGGGACAAATCAAGAGACCCAGTACTTC.

CDR3 amino acids: CANSDSVYGYTF. DNA for the CDR3: TGTGCCAATTCGGACAGTGTCTATGGCTACACCTTC. The chain joins TRBV19 to TRBJ1-2, with TRBD1 as a possible D gene (6 bases). Trimming left V 10 bases short and J 4 bases short, with 13 bases between. The CDR3 extends over 12 amino acids. Germline V gene lookup returns CDR1 LNHDA and CDR2 SQIVND (reference sequence).

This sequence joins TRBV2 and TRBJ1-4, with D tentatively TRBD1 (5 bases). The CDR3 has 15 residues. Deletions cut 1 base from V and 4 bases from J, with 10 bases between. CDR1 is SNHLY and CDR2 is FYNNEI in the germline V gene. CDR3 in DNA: TGTGCCAGCAGTGAAGGAAGGGGCCTTAATGAAAAACTGTTTTTT. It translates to CASSEGRGLNEKLFF. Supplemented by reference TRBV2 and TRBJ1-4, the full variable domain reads EPEVTQTPSHQVTQMGQEVILRCVPISNHLYFYWYRQILGQKVEFLVSFYNNEISEKSEIFDDQFSVERPDGSNFTLKIRSTKLEDSAMYFCASSEGRGLNEKLFFGSGTQLSVL.